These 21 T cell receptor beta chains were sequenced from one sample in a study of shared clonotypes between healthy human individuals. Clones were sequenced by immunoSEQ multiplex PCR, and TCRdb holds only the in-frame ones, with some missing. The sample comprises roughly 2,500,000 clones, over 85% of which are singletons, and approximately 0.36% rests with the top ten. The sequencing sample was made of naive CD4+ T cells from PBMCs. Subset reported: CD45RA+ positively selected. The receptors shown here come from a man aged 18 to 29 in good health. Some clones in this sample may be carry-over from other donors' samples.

CDR3 sequence reads: CSVLSQLAADTQYF. Written as DNA, the CDR3 is TGCAGCGTTCTCTCACAGCTAGCAGCAGATACGCAGTATTTT. The chain uses TRBV29-1 and TRBJ2-3, with D possibly TRBD2 on 5 matching bases. Germline CDR1 SQVTM, CDR2 ANQGSEA. Trimming took 5 bases from V and 4 from J, leaving 16 bases between them. There are 14 residues in the CDR3.

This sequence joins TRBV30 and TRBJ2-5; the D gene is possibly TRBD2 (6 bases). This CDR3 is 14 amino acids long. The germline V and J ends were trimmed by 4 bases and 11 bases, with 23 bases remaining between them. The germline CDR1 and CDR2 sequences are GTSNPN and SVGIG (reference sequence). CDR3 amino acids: CAWTYTSPATEQYF. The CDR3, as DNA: TGTGCCTGGACTTATACTAGCCCGGCAACTGAGCAGTACTTC.

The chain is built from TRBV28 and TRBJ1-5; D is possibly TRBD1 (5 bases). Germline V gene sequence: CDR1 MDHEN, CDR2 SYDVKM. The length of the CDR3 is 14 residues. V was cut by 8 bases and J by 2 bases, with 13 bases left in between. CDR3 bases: TGTGCCAGCGCCCGGGACCGCCGCAATCAGCCCCAGCATTTT. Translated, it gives CASARDRRNQPQHF.

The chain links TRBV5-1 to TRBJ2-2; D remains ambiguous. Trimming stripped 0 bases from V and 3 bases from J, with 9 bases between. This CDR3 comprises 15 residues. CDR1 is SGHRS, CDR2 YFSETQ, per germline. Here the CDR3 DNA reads TGCGCCAGCAGCTTGGTCGGCGGATACACCGGGGAGCTGTTTTTT. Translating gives CASSLVGGYTGELFF. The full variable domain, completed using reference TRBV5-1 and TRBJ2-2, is KAGVTQTPRYLIKTRGQQVTLSCSPISGHRSVSWYQQTPGQGLQFLFEYFSETQRNKGNFPGRFSGRQFSNSRSEMNVSTLELGDSALYLCASSLVGGYTGELFFGEGSRLTVL.

The CDR3 reads CSVVPVSYGLYGYTF. The CDR3 DNA reads as TGCAGCGTTGTCCCAGTTAGCTACGGACTCTATGGCTACACCTTC. The chain couples TRBV29-1 to TRBJ1-2, with unresolved D. This CDR3 contains 15 residues. CDR1 and CDR2 (germline): SQVTM, ANQGSEA. V was clipped by 4 bases and J by 4 bases, with 19 bases between them.

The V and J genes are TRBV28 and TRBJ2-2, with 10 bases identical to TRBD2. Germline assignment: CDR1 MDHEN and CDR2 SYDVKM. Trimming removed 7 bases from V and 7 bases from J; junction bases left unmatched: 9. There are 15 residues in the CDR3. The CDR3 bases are TGTGCCAGCAATTCACTAGCGGGAAACCTCGGGGAGCTGTTTTTT. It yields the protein CASNSLAGNLGELFF.

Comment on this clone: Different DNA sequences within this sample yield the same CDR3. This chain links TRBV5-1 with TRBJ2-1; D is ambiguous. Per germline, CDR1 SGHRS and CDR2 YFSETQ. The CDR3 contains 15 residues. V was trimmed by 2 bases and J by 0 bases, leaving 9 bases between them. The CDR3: CASSFTSSSYNEQFF. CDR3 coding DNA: TGCGCCAGCAGCTTCACCTCATCCTCCTACAATGAGCAGTTCTTC. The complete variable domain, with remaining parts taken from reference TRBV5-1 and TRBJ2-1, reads KAGVTQTPRYLIKTRGQQVTLSCSPISGHRSVSWYQQTPGQGLQFLFEYFSETQRNKGNFPGRFSGRQFSNSRSEMNVSTLELGDSALYLCASSFTSSSYNEQFFGPGTRLTVL.

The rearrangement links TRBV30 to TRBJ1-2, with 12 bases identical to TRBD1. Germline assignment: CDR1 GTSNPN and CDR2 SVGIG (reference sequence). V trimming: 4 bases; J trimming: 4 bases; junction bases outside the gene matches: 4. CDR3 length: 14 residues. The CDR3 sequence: CAWTGQGAGYGYTF. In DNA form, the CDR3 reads TGTGCCTGGACGGGACAGGGGGCTGGCTATGGCTACACCTTC.

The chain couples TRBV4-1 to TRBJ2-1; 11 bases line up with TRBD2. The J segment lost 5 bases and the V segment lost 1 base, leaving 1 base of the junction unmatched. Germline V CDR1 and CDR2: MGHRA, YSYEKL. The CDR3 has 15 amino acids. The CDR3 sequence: CASSQVSGRDNEQFF. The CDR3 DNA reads TGCGCCAGCAGCCAAGTTAGCGGGAGGGACAATGAGCAGTTCTTC.

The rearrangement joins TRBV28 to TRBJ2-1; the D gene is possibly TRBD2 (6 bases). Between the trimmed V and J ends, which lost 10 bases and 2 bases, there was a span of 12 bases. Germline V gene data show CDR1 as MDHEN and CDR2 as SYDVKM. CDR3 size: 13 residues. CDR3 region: CATISSAYNEQFF. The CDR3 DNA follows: TGTGCCACTATTTCTAGCGCCTACAATGAGCAGTTCTTC.

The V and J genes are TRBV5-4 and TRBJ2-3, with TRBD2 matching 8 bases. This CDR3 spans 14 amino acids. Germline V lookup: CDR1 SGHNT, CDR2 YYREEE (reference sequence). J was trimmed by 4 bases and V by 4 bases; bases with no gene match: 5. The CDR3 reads CASSPGTSSDTQYF. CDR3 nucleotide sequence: TGTGCCAGCAGCCCCGGGACTAGTTCAGATACGCAGTATTTT.

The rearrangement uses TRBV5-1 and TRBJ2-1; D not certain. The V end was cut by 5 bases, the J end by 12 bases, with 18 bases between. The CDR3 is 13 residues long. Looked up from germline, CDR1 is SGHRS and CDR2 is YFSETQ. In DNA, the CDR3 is TGCGCCAGCAGTCTGGGTACAATGAGTGGGCAGTTCTTC. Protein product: CASSLGTMSGQFF. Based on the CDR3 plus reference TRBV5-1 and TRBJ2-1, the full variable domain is KAGVTQTPRYLIKTRGQQVTLSCSPISGHRSVSWYQQTPGQGLQFLFEYFSETQRNKGNFPGRFSGRQFSNSRSEMNVSTLELGDSALYLCASSLGTMSGQFFGPGTRLTVL.

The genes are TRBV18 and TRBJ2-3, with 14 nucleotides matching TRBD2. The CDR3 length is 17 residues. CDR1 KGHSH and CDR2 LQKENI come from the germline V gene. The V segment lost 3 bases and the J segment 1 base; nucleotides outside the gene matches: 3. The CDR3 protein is CASSPGTSGSRTDTQYF. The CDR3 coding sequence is TGTGCCAGCTCACCCGGGACTAGCGGGAGCCGCACAGATACGCAGTATTTT. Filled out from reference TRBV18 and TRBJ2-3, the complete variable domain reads NAGVMQNPRHLVRRRGQEARLRCSPMKGHSHVYWYRQLPEEGLKFMVYLQKENIIDESGMPKERFSAEFPKEGPSILRIQQVVRGDSAAYFCASSPGTSGSRTDTQYFGPGTRLTVL.

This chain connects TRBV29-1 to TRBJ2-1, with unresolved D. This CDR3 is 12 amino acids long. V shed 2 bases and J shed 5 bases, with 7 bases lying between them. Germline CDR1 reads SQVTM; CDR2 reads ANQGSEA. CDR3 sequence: CSVEFLHNEQFF. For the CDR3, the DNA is TGCAGCGTTGAATTCCTCCACAATGAGCAGTTCTTC.

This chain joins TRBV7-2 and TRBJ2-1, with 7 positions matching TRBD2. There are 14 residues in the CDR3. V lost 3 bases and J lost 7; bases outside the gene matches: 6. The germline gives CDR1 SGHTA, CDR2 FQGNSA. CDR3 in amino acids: CASSLGGMGNEQFF. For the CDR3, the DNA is TGTGCCAGCAGCTTGGGAGGGATGGGGAATGAGCAGTTCTTC.

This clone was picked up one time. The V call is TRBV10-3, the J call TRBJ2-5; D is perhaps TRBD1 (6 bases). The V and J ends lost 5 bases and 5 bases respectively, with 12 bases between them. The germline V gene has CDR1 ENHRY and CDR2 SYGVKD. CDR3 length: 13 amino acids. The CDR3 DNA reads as TGTGCCATCAGTCAACAGGGCGGGGAGACCCAGTACTTC. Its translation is CAISQQGGETQYF.

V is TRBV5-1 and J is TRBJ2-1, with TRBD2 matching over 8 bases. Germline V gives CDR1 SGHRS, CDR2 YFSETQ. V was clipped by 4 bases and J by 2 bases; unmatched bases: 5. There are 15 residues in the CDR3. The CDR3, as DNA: TGCGCCAGCAGCCGCACTAGCGGCCCCTACAATGAGCAGTTCTTC. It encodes CASSRTSGPYNEQFF.

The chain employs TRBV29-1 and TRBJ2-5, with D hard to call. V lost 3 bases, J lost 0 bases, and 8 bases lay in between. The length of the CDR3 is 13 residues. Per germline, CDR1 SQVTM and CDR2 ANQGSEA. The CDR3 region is CSVELGDQETQYF. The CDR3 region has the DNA TGCAGCGTTGAGTTGGGCGACCAAGAGACCCAGTACTTC.

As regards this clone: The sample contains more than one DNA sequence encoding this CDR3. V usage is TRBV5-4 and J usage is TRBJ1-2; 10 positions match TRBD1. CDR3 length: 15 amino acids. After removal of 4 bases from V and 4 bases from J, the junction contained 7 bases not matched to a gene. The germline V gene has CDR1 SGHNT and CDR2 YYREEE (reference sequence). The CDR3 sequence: CASSAGTGVGYGYTF. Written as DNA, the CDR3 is TGTGCCAGCAGCGCCGGGACAGGGGTGGGCTATGGCTACACCTTC.

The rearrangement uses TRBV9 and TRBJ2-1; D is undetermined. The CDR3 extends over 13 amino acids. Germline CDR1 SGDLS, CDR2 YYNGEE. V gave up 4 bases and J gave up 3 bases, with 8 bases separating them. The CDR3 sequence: CASSLEVYNEQFF. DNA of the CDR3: TGTGCCAGCAGCCTCGAGGTCTACAATGAGCAGTTCTTC.

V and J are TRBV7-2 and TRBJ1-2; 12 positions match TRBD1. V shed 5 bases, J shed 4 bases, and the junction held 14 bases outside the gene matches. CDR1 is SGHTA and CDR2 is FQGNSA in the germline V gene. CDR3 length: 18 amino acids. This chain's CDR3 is CASSESGTGGTLFYGYTF. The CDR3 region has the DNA TGTGCCAGCAGCGAGTCCGGGACAGGGGGCACGCTCTTCTATGGCTACACCTTC.